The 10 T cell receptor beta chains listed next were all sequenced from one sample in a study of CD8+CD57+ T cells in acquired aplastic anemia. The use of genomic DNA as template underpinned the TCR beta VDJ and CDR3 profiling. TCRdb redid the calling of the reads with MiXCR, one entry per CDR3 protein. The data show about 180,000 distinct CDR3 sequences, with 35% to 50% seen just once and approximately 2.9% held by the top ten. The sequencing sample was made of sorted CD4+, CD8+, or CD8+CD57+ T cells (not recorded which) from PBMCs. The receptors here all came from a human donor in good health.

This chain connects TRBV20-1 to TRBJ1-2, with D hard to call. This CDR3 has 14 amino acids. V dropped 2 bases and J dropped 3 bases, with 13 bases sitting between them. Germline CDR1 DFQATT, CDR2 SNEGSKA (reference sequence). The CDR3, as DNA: TGCAGTGCTAGATCCGGGTACCCCCACTATGGCTACACCTTC. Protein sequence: CSARSGYPHYGYTF.

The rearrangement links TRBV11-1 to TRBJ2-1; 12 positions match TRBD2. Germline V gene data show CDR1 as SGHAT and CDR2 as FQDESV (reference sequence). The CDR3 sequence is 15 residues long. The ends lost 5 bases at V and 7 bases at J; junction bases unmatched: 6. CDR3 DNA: TGTGCCAGCAGCCGGACTAGCGGGATTAGGAATGAGCAGTTCTTC. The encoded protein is CASSRTSGIRNEQFF.

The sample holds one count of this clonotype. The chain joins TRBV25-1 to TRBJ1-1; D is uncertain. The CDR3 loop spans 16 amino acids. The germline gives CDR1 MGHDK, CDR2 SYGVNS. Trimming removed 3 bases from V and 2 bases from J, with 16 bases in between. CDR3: CASSEGRALHNTEAFF. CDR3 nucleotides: TGTGCCAGCAGTGAGGGCCGGGCTTTACACAACACTGAAGCTTTCTTT.

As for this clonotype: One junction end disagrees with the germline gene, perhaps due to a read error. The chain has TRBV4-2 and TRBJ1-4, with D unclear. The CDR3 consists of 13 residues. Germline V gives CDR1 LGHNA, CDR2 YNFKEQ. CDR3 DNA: TGTGCCAGCAGCCAAGAGTCGTTTGAAGAACTGTTTTTT. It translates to CASSQESFEELFF.

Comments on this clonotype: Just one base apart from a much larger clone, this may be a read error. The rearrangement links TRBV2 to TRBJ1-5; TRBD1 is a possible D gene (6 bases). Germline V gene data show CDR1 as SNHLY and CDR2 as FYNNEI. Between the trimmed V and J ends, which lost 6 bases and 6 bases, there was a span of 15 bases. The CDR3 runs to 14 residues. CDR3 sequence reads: CASRSTGRGQPQHF. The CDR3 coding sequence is TGTGCCAGCAGATCAACAGGGCGGGGTCAGCCCCAGCATTTT.

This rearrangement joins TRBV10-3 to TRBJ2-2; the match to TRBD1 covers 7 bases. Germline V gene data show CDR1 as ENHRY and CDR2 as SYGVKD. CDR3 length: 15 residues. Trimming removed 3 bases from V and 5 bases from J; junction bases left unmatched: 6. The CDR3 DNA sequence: TGTGCCATCAGTGATCTACAGGGGCAGACCGGGGAGCTGTTTTTT. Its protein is CAISDLQGQTGELFF.

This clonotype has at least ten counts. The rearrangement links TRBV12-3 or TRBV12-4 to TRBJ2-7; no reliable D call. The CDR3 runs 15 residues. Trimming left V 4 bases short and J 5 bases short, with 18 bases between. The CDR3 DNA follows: TGTGCCAGCAGTTCCACGGTTAGGAAATACGACGAGCAGTACTTC. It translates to CASSSTVRKYDEQYF.

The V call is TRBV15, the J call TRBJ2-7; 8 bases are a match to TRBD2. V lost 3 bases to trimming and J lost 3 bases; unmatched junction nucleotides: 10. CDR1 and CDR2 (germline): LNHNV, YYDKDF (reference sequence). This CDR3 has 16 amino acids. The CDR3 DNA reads TGTGCCACCAGCAGCCTGTACTCGGGACTAGACTACGAGCAGTACTTC. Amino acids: CATSSLYSGLDYEQYF.

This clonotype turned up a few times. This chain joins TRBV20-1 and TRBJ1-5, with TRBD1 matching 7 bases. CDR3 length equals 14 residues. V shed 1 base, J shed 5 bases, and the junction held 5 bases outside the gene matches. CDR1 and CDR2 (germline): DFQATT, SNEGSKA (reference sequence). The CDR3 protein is CSARVGTDYQPQHF. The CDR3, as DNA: TGCAGTGCTAGAGTGGGGACAGACTATCAGCCCCAGCATTTT.

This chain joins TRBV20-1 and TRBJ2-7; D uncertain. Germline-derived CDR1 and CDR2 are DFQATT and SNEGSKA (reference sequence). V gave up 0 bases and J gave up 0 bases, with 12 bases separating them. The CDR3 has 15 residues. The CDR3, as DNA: TGCAGTGCTAGAGATGGTGCATCCCTCTCCTACGAGCAGTACTTC. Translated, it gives CSARDGASLSYEQYF.